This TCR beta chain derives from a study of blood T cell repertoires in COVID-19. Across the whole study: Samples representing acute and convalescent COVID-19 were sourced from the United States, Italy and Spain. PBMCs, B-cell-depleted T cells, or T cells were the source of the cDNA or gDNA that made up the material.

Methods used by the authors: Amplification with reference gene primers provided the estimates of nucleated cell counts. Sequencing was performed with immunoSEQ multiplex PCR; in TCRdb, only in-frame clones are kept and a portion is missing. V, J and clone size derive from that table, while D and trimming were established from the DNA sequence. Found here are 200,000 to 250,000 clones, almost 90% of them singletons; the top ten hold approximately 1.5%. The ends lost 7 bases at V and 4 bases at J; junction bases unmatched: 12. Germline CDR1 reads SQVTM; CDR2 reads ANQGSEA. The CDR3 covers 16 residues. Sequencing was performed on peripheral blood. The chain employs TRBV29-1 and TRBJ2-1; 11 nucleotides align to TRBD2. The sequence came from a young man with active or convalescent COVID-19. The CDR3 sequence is CSGNIAGGPAYNEQFF. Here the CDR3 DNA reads TGCAGCGGGAATATAGCGGGAGGGCCGGCGTACAATGAGCAGTTCTTC.